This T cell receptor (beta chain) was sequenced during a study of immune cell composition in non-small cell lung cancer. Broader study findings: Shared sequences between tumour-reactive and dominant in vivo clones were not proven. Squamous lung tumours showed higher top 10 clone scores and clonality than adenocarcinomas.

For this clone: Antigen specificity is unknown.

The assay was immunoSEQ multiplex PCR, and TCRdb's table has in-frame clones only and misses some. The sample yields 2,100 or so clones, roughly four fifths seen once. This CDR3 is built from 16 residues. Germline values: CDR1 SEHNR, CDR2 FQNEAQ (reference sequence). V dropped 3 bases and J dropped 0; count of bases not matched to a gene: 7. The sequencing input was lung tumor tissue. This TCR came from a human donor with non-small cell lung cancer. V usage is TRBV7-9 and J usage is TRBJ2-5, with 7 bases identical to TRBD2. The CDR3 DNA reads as TGTGCCAGCAGCTTTTGGCCTAGCGGCAACCAAGAGACCCAGTACTTC. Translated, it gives CASSFWPSGNQETQYF.